The 30 T cell receptor beta chains presented below share a single source sample, sequenced in a study of cytomegalovirus exposure and HLA in healthy donors. Measured with immunoSEQ multiplex PCR; TCRdb has only the in-frame clones, and not every one. The table shows about 120,000 clones, with about 91% occurring only once. Sequenced: PBMCs. The receptor set was obtained from a man aged 18 to 29 in good health and CMV-seronegative.

This sequence joins TRBV16 and TRBJ1-2; perhaps TRBD1 as D (5 bases). Per germline, CDR1 KGHSY and CDR2 FQNENV. CDR3 length equals 14 residues. The V gene lost 1 base and the J gene lost 4 bases, with 10 bases spanning the gap. In DNA, the CDR3 is TGTGCCAGCAGCCAATTCCAGGGTAGCTATGGCTACACCTTC. This codes for CASSQFQGSYGYTF.

This clone showed up just a few times. The rearrangement links TRBV27 to TRBJ2-5; 8 bases match TRBD2. The length of the CDR3 is 18 residues. V shed 6 bases and J 3 bases; nucleotides not matched to a gene: 18. The germline V gene has CDR1 MNHEY and CDR2 SMNVEV (reference sequence). The chain's CDR3 is CASRHGLAEGQWEETQYF. Written as DNA, the CDR3 is TGTGCCAGCAGACACGGACTAGCCGAAGGACAATGGGAAGAGACCCAGTACTTC.

This chain connects TRBV6-5 to TRBJ1-1; D ambiguous. This CDR3 is 15 amino acids long. CDR1 is MNHEY, CDR2 SVGAGI, per germline. The germline V and J ends were trimmed by 0 bases and 1 base, with 9 bases remaining between them. The CDR3 DNA follows: TGTGCCAGCAGTTACTCGAGGGTTCGGAACACTGAAGCTTTCTTT. As protein: CASSYSRVRNTEAFF.

The chain combines TRBV7-8 with TRBJ2-7; TRBD2 matches 7 bases. This CDR3 is 19 amino acids long. The V gene end was trimmed by 5 bases and the J gene end by 2 bases; junction bases not matched to a gene: 21. CDR1 and CDR2 (germline): SGHVS, FQNEAQ. CDR3 protein: CASSHTWAGAAGTPYEQYF. CDR3 DNA sequence: TGTGCCAGCAGCCATACTTGGGCGGGAGCCGCCGGAACCCCCTACGAGCAGTACTTC.

A single count supports this clone. The V call is TRBV5-6, the J call TRBJ1-3; D remains ambiguous. The germline CDR1 and CDR2 sequences are SGHDT and YYEEEE. V shed 4 bases and J shed 0 bases, with 8 bases lying between them. The CDR3 is 14 amino acids. In DNA form, the CDR3 reads TGTGCCAGCAGCGCGGTAACCTCTGGAAACACCATATATTTT. Translated: CASSAVTSGNTIYF.

The genes are TRBV4-1 and TRBJ2-5; TRBD1 matches at 7 bases. Germline V gives CDR1 MGHRA, CDR2 YSYEKL. The CDR3 sequence is 14 residues long. With 3 bases clipped from V and 5 bases from J, the junction kept 6 bases outside the gene matches. CDR3 region: CASSQGQTVETQYF. The CDR3 nucleotides are TGCGCCAGCAGCCAGGGACAGACTGTGGAGACCCAGTACTTC.

This clone was found once. The rearrangement links TRBV30 to TRBJ1-2; D is possibly TRBD1 (5 bases). Germline CDR1 GTSNPN, CDR2 SVGIG (reference sequence). V gave up 5 bases and J gave up 3 bases, with 16 bases separating them. The CDR3 contains 14 residues. CDR3 region: CAWERGVRDYGYTF. CDR3 nucleotide sequence: TGTGCCTGGGAGCGGGGGGTCCGGGACTATGGCTACACCTTC.

The V gene is TRBV27, the J gene TRBJ2-4; no firm D call. This CDR3 has 16 residues. Germline CDR1 is MNHEY and CDR2 is SMNVEV (reference sequence). Trimming removed 3 bases at V and 0 bases at J, with 12 bases between. CDR3 residues: CASSFYKDLAKNIQYF. CDR3 nucleotides: TGTGCCAGCAGTTTTTACAAAGATCTAGCCAAAAACATTCAGTACTTC.

This clone occurred once. The chain has TRBV5-1 and TRBJ1-4; no clear D gene. The CDR3 spans 14 residues. Per germline, CDR1 SGHRS and CDR2 YFSETQ. Trimming removed 4 bases from V and 6 bases from J, with 13 bases in between. CDR3 loop: CASSLGVLYEKLFF. The CDR3, as DNA: TGCGCCAGCAGCCTCGGGGTACTGTATGAAAAACTGTTTTTT. The variable domain in full, completed from reference TRBV5-1 and TRBJ1-4, reads KAGVTQTPRYLIKTRGQQVTLSCSPISGHRSVSWYQQTPGQGLQFLFEYFSETQRNKGNFPGRFSGRQFSNSRSEMNVSTLELGDSALYLCASSLGVLYEKLFFGSGTQLSVL.

The chain is built from TRBV30 and TRBJ2-7; possibly TRBD2 for D (5 bases). CDR1 and CDR2 from the germline V gene are GTSNPN and SVGIG (reference sequence). V was shortened by 1 base and J by 7 bases, with 26 bases between the two germline ends. The CDR3 length is 17 residues. CDR3 DNA: TGTGCCTGGAGTGCCTTCCTAGGGAGTCTTAGGTTGCGGGAGCAGTACTTC. This translates into CAWSAFLGSLRLREQYF.

The genes are TRBV6-5 and TRBJ2-3; the match to TRBD2 covers 7 bases. Germline CDR1 and CDR2: MNHEY and SVGAGI. This CDR3 is built from 14 residues. J gave up 0 bases and V 10 bases, and 7 bases lay outside the gene matches. The CDR3, as DNA: TGTGCCACGACACTAGCGCCGAGCACAGATACGCAGTATTTT. Its translation is CATTLAPSTDTQYF.

The chain carries TRBV6-5 and TRBJ2-1; 8 bases are shared with TRBD2. V was clipped by 2 bases and J by 8 bases; unmatched bases: 8. Per germline, CDR1 MNHEY and CDR2 SVGAGI. The CDR3 covers 15 residues. CDR3 DNA sequence: TGTGCCAGCAGTTACAAAGCGGGGGAGGAGGATGAGCAGTTCTTC. The encoded protein is CASSYKAGEEDEQFF.

The rearrangement links TRBV5-8 to TRBJ1-5; 10 bases align to TRBD1. The CDR3 totals 15 residues. V lost 3 bases and J lost 5; bases outside the gene matches: 5. Per the germline V gene, CDR1 is SGHTS and CDR2 is YDEGEE. In nucleotides, the CDR3 is TGTGCCAGCAGCTACGACAGGGGGCAGGATCAGCCCCAGCATTTT. This encodes CASSYDRGQDQPQHF.

The chain is built from TRBV6-6 and TRBJ1-1, with D maybe TRBD1 (5 bases). Germline CDR1 is MNHNY and CDR2 is SVGAGI (reference sequence). Trimming left V 3 bases short and J 6 bases short, with 11 bases between. This CDR3 contains 13 residues. The CDR3 bases are TGTGCCAGCAGTTATATCAGGGATTCTGAAGCTTTCTTT. Amino acid sequence: CASSYIRDSEAFF.

This clone was seen just once. The chain links TRBV15 to TRBJ2-5, with TRBD1 identical over 8 bases. The germline V gene encodes CDR1 LNHNV and CDR2 YYDKDF (reference sequence). CDR3 size: 16 residues. The V segment lost 0 bases and the J segment 5 bases; nucleotides outside the gene matches: 8. CDR3 bases: TGTGCCACCAGCAGAGAGCAAGGGACAGGCGGGGAGACCCAGTACTTC. Protein sequence: CATSREQGTGGETQYF. The full variable domain, with the rest looked up from reference TRBV15 and TRBJ2-5, is DAMVIQNPRYQVTQFGKPVTLSCSQTLNHNVMYWYQQKSSQAPKLLFHYYDKDFNNEADTPDNFQSRRPNTSFCFLDIRSPGLGDTAMYLCATSREQGTGGETQYFGPGTRLLVL.

This chain links TRBV11-3 with TRBJ2-2, with unresolved D. Germline loops: CDR1 SGHNT, CDR2 YENEEA. The V end lost 0 bases, the J end lost 3 bases, and 5 bases lay between the germline ends. There are 14 residues in the CDR3. The CDR3 is CASSLDHDTGELFF. CDR3 bases: TGTGCCAGCAGCTTAGATCATGACACCGGGGAGCTGTTTTTT.

V and J are TRBV7-9 and TRBJ1-1; D is unclear. Germline V CDR1 and CDR2: SEHNR, FQNEAQ (reference sequence). Trimming removed 1 base from V and 3 bases from J, with 9 bases in between. The CDR3 covers 14 residues. The DNA for the CDR3 is TGTGCCAGCAGCTTAGAACTACAATACACTGAAGCTTTCTTT. Its translation: CASSLELQYTEAFF.

The CDR3 coding sequence is TGTGCCAGCAGCACGAACAGGGATACCACTGAAGCTTTCTTT. Encoded protein: CASSTNRDTTEAFF. The chain couples TRBV11-1 to TRBJ1-1; D is possibly TRBD1 (6 bases). CDR1 and CDR2 from the germline V gene are SGHAT and FQDESV (reference sequence). Deletions cut 5 bases from V and 4 bases from J, with 14 bases between. This CDR3 comprises 14 residues.

The chain has TRBV25-1 and TRBJ2-5; D perhaps matches TRBD2 (6 bases). Germline V gene data show CDR1 as MGHDK and CDR2 as SYGVNS. V was pared by 3 bases and J by 4 bases, with 12 bases between. This CDR3 spans 14 amino acids. CDR3 in DNA: TGTGCCAGCAGTGATTGGGGAGGAGGAGAGACCCAGTACTTC. It translates to CASSDWGGGETQYF.

The rearrangement links TRBV5-6 to TRBJ1-4, with 7 bases lining up with TRBD1. The CDR3 runs to 16 residues. Germline CDR1 SGHDT, CDR2 YYEEEE. V was pared by 3 bases and J by 10 bases, with 15 bases of the junction left unmatched. CDR3 sequence reads: CASSSDRAGYRGKLFF. In DNA form, the CDR3 reads TGTGCCAGCAGCTCAGACAGGGCCGGGTATCGCGGAAAACTGTTTTTT. Complete variable domain (other parts from reference TRBV5-6 and TRBJ1-4): DAGVTQSPTHLIKTRGQQVTLRCSPKSGHDTVSWYQQALGQGPQFIFQYYEEEERQRGNFPDRFSGHQFPNYSSELNVNALLLGDSALYLCASSSDRAGYRGKLFFGSGTQLSVL.

The chain carries TRBV28 and TRBJ2-7, with a weak D call TRBD1 (5 bases). This CDR3 has 13 amino acids. Trimming removed 7 bases from V and 2 bases from J, with 12 bases in between. CDR1 is MDHEN, CDR2 SYDVKM, per germline. Here the CDR3 reads CASKLPGTYEQYF. CDR3 sequence (DNA): TGTGCCAGCAAACTACCAGGGACCTACGAGCAGTACTTC.

This rearrangement joins TRBV28 to TRBJ1-5; TRBD1 is a possible D gene (6 bases). Germline V CDR1 and CDR2: MDHEN, SYDVKM. Between the trimmed V and J ends, which lost 5 bases and 7 bases, there was a span of 15 bases. This CDR3 is 14 amino acids long. CDR3 DNA: TGTGCCAGCAGTCCAGTGACAGGTCACCAGCCCCAGCATTTT. Translation: CASSPVTGHQPQHF.

The chain employs TRBV29-1 and TRBJ1-1; the D gene is possibly TRBD1 (6 bases). This CDR3 is built from 14 residues. The germline V gene has CDR1 SQVTM and CDR2 ANQGSEA. V shed 2 bases and J shed 1 base, with 11 bases lying between them. This CDR3 reads CSVERRGRNTEAFF. The CDR3 nucleotides read TGCAGCGTTGAACGCAGGGGACGGAACACTGAAGCTTTCTTT.

In DNA, the CDR3 is TGTGCCAGCATAAAGCCCAATCAGCCCCAGCATTTT. It encodes CASIKPNQPQHF. The chain uses TRBV28 and TRBJ1-5; D is unresolved. Germline CDR1 and CDR2: MDHEN and SYDVKM. V lost 7 bases and J lost 3, with 7 bases in between. This CDR3 has 12 amino acids.

CDR3 residues: CATSSRQGGTGELFF. CDR3 nucleotide sequence: TGTGCCACCAGCAGCCGACAGGGCGGGACCGGGGAGCTGTTTTTT. V and J are TRBV15 and TRBJ2-2; 7 bases agree with TRBD1. Germline CDR1 is LNHNV and CDR2 is YYDKDF (reference sequence). The CDR3 length is 15 residues. J lost 5 bases, V lost 3 bases, and 6 bases had no gene match.

The chain carries TRBV18 and TRBJ2-2; a possible D gene is TRBD1 (6 bases). Germline CDR1 and CDR2: KGHSH and LQKENI. Trimming cost V 6 bases and J 1 base, with 6 bases left between them. The CDR3 has 13 residues. CDR3 protein: CASSGQNTGELFF. CDR3 in DNA: TGTGCCAGCTCGGGACAGAACACCGGGGAGCTGTTTTTT.

The chain couples TRBV7-9 to TRBJ1-3; D is possibly TRBD1 (6 bases). The CDR3 has 14 amino acids. Germline CDR1 and CDR2: SEHNR and FQNEAQ (reference sequence). V lost 4 bases to trimming and J lost 2 bases, with 9 bases between them. The CDR3: CASSSRTAGNTIYF. The DNA for the CDR3 is TGTGCCAGCAGCTCAAGGACAGCTGGAAACACCATATATTTT. The variable domain in full, with the rest retrieved from reference TRBV7-9 and TRBJ1-3, is DTGVSQNPRHKITKRGQNVTFRCDPISEHNRLYWYRQTLGQGPEFLTYFQNEAQLEKSRLLSDRFSAERPKGSFSTLEIQRTEQGDSAMYLCASSSRTAGNTIYFGEGSWLTVV.

The chain couples TRBV28 to TRBJ2-7, with D tentatively TRBD1 (6 bases). Trimming removed 5 bases from V and 5 bases from J, with 22 bases in between. Germline V CDR1 and CDR2: MDHEN, SYDVKM. The CDR3 sequence is 16 residues long. Here the CDR3 reads CASSKLYRGFVNEQYF. The CDR3 DNA is TGTGCCAGCAGTAAATTATATAGGGGGTTCGTCAACGAGCAGTACTTC.

The V and J genes are TRBV29-1 and TRBJ1-1; D gene ambiguous. CDR1 is SQVTM, CDR2 ANQGSEA, per germline. The CDR3 has 14 amino acids. V was shortened by 7 bases and J by 3 bases, with 18 bases between the two germline ends. This chain's CDR3 is CSAGISVIDTEAFF. The CDR3, as DNA: TGCAGCGCAGGAATTTCGGTGATCGACACTGAAGCTTTCTTT.

The V call is TRBV5-1, the J call TRBJ2-3; weak D call: TRBD1 (5 bases). The CDR3 sequence is 14 residues long. The ends were cut back, 4 bases at V and 3 bases at J, with 12 bases in the middle. Germline loops: CDR1 SGHRS, CDR2 YFSETQ. The CDR3, as DNA: TGCGCCAGCAGCGTACGACAGCGTACAGATACGCAGTATTTT. Residues: CASSVRQRTDTQYF.